This T cell receptor beta chain was captured in a study of shared clonotypes between healthy human individuals. Findings of the study overall: Shared clonotypes across all four donors exceeded non-shared ones in generation probability.

Sequencing was performed with immunoSEQ multiplex PCR; in TCRdb, only in-frame clones are kept and a portion is missing. This sample yields about 2.3 million clones, of which roughly 92% are seen a single time; approximately 0.41% belongs to the top ten. Per the germline V gene, CDR1 is MDHEN and CDR2 is SYDVKM. V lost 3 bases to trimming and J lost 10 bases, with 15 bases between them. The CDR3 sequence is 14 residues long. On this clone: The target antigen is unknown.

This receptor was taken from a man younger than 35 in good health. Some clones in this sample may be carry-over from other donors' samples. Sequencing input: naive CD4+ T cells from PBMCs. Sample subset: CD45RA+ positively selected. The chain couples TRBV28 to TRBJ1-4; no clear D gene. The CDR3: CASSLGRNPTKLFF. In nucleotides, the CDR3 is TGTGCCAGCAGTTTGGGTAGGAACCCCACAAAACTGTTTTTT. Using reference TRBV28 and TRBJ1-4 for the parts outside the CDR3, the full variable domain is DVKVTQSSRYLVKRTGEKVFLECVQDMDHENMFWYRQDPGLGLRLIYFSYDVKMKEKGDIPEGYSVSREKKERFSLILESASTNQTSMYLCASSLGRNPTKLFFGSGTQLSVL.